These T cell receptor beta chains were read from a single sample in a study of T cells in localized non-small cell lung cancer. Assay: immunoSEQ multiplex PCR; the TCRdb copy retains only in-frame clones and omits some. The table has 25,000 to 30,000 clones, 70% to 90% seen once; the top ten hold 2.8%. Material: peripheral blood, obtained before any cancer treatment. These receptors were taken from a woman between 18 and 50 years old with stage I lung adenocarcinoma. CDR3s include the opening cysteine and the closing phenylalanine or tryptophan. The order of the fields is clone size, J gene, V gene, D gene, CDR3 protein, CDR3 DNA. D genes are given only for firm matches. Size is stated for part of the rows, as once, few or many counts, or as a class when the clone is expanded.

clone size: -; J gene: TRBJ2-5; V gene: TRBV4-2; D gene: -; CDR3 protein: CASLVGRASSPQETQYF; CDR3 DNA: TGTGCCAGCTTGGTTGGCAGGGCCTCTTCTCCCCAAGAGACCCAGTACTTC
clone size: -; J gene: TRBJ2-7; V gene: TRBV7-6; D gene: TRBD2; CDR3 protein: CASSLGGAGDPYEQYF; CDR3 DNA: TGTGCCAGCAGCTTAGGAGGAGCGGGAGACCCCTACGAGCAGTACTTC
clone size: -; J gene: TRBJ2-3; V gene: TRBV5-1; D gene: -; CDR3 protein: CASSFRPRDSDTQYF; CDR3 DNA: TGCGCCAGCAGCTTCCGGCCCAGGGACTCAGATACGCAGTATTTT
clone size: -; J gene: TRBJ2-1; V gene: TRBV11-3; D gene: TRBD1; CDR3 protein: CASSLRGTGGNEQFF; CDR3 DNA: TGTGCCAGCAGCTTACGCGGGACAGGGGGAAATGAGCAGTTCTTC
clone size: -; J gene: TRBJ1-2; V gene: TRBV9; D gene: TRBD1; CDR3 protein: CASSAGQGHNYGYTF; CDR3 DNA: TGTGCCAGCAGCGCGGGACAGGGCCACAACTATGGCTACACCTTC
clone size: -; J gene: TRBJ2-7; V gene: TRBV5-1; D gene: -; CDR3 protein: CASSLPAMTYEQYF; CDR3 DNA: TGCGCCAGCAGCTTGCCAGCCATGACCTACGAGCAGTACTTC
clone size: once; J gene: TRBJ1-4; V gene: TRBV6-6; D gene: -; CDR3 protein: CASSSQGSNEKLFF; CDR3 DNA: TGTGCCAGCAGTTCCCAGGGTTCTAATGAAAAACTGTTTTTT
clone size: -; J gene: TRBJ1-4; V gene: TRBV28; D gene: TRBD1; CDR3 protein: CASTRGLGEKLFF; CDR3 DNA: TGTGCCAGCACCAGGGGGCTAGGTGAAAAACTGTTTTTT
clone size: -; J gene: TRBJ1-5; V gene: TRBV13; D gene: TRBD1; CDR3 protein: CASSSRGEQPQHF; CDR3 DNA: TGTGCCAGCAGCTCCAGGGGGGAACAGCCCCAGCATTTT
clone size: once; J gene: TRBJ2-1; V gene: TRBV6-1; D gene: -; CDR3 protein: CASSVDRSSYNEQFF; CDR3 DNA: TGTGCCAGCAGTGTCGACAGGAGCTCCTACAATGAGCAGTTCTTC
clone size: -; J gene: TRBJ1-4; V gene: TRBV7-9; D gene: TRBD1; CDR3 protein: CASSFISSDRAEKLFF; CDR3 DNA: TGTGCCAGCAGCTTCATTTCGTCTGACAGGGCTGAAAAACTGTTTTTT
clone size: -; J gene: TRBJ2-2; V gene: TRBV25-1; D gene: -; CDR3 protein: CASRSHANTGELFF; CDR3 DNA: TGTGCCAGCAGGTCTCACGCGAACACCGGGGAGCTGTTTTTT
clone size: -; J gene: TRBJ1-5; V gene: TRBV6-1; D gene: -; CDR3 protein: CASRVDSNQPQHF; CDR3 DNA: TGTGCCAGCAGGGTGGACAGCAATCAGCCCCAGCATTTT
clone size: -; J gene: TRBJ1-4; V gene: TRBV5-8; D gene: TRBD1; CDR3 protein: CASTGQGGEKLFF; CDR3 DNA: TGTGCCAGCACCGGACAGGGTGGCGAAAAACTGTTTTTT
clone size: -; J gene: TRBJ2-1; V gene: TRBV1; D gene: -; CDR3 protein: CTLSGTGHNEQFF; CDR3 DNA: TGCACCCTATCCGGGACAGGGCACAATGAGCAGTTCTTC
clone size: -; J gene: TRBJ2-1; V gene: TRBV7-2; D gene: TRBD2; CDR3 protein: CASRATSGYNEQFF; CDR3 DNA: TGTGCCAGCCGGGCGACTAGCGGCTACAATGAGCAGTTCTTC
clone size: -; J gene: TRBJ2-1; V gene: TRBV5-8; D gene: -; CDR3 protein: CASSLQSTYNEQFF; CDR3 DNA: TGTGCCAGCAGCTTACAGTCTACCTACAATGAGCAGTTCTTC
clone size: -; J gene: TRBJ2-2; V gene: TRBV28; D gene: TRBD2; CDR3 protein: CASSLGGLGTTGELFF; CDR3 DNA: TGTGCCAGCAGTTTGGGGGGACTAGGGACCACCGGGGAGCTGTTTTTT
clone size: -; J gene: TRBJ1-1; V gene: TRBV7-3; D gene: TRBD1; CDR3 protein: CASSLSGGTEAFF; CDR3 DNA: TGTGCCAGCAGCTTATCAGGGGGCACTGAAGCTTTCTTT
clone size: -; J gene: TRBJ2-1; V gene: TRBV29-1; D gene: -; CDR3 protein: CSVGYSRRDNEQFF; CDR3 DNA: TGCAGCGTTGGATACTCGAGACGAGACAATGAGCAGTTCTTC
clone size: -; J gene: TRBJ1-5; V gene: TRBV19; D gene: -; CDR3 protein: CASSSGRAQGRNQPQHF; CDR3 DNA: TGTGCCAGTAGTAGTGGGCGGGCGCAGGGACGTAATCAGCCCCAGCATTTT
clone size: -; J gene: TRBJ1-2; V gene: TRBV6-4; D gene: TRBD1; CDR3 protein: CASSGVTGGPRTF; CDR3 DNA: TGTGCCAGCAGTGGAGTGACAGGGGGCCCCCGGACCTTC
clone size: -; J gene: TRBJ2-3; V gene: TRBV4-2; D gene: -; CDR3 protein: CASSQDLAKGTDTQYF; CDR3 DNA: TGTGCCAGCAGCCAGGACTTAGCCAAGGGCACAGATACGCAGTATTTT
clone size: -; J gene: TRBJ1-1; V gene: TRBV5-1; D gene: -; CDR3 protein: CASSQLVNTEAFF; CDR3 DNA: TGCGCCAGCAGTCAGCTTGTGAACACTGAAGCTTTCTTT
clone size: -; J gene: TRBJ2-7; V gene: TRBV11-2; D gene: -; CDR3 protein: CVSSRGYEQYF; CDR3 DNA: TGTGTCAGCAGCAGGGGATACGAGCAGTACTTC
clone size: -; J gene: TRBJ2-1; V gene: TRBV4-3; D gene: TRBD2; CDR3 protein: CASSQREGLAGVNEQFF; CDR3 DNA: TGCGCCAGCAGCCAAAGGGAGGGCCTAGCGGGAGTCAATGAGCAGTTCTTC
clone size: -; J gene: TRBJ1-1; V gene: TRBV10-3; D gene: -; CDR3 protein: CAISESWAGNRTEAFF; CDR3 DNA: TGTGCCATCAGTGAGTCGTGGGCGGGTAATCGCACTGAAGCTTTCTTT
clone size: -; J gene: TRBJ2-4; V gene: TRBV7-9; D gene: -; CDR3 protein: CASIPLGKNIQYF; CDR3 DNA: TGTGCCAGCATCCCATTGGGGAAAAACATTCAGTACTTC
clone size: -; J gene: TRBJ1-1; V gene: TRBV5-1; D gene: TRBD1; CDR3 protein: CASSFRQGTDTEAFF; CDR3 DNA: TGCGCCAGCAGCTTCCGACAGGGGACGGACACTGAAGCTTTCTTT
clone size: -; J gene: TRBJ2-5; V gene: TRBV15; D gene: -; CDR3 protein: CATSRERTDVTQYF; CDR3 DNA: TGTGCCACCAGCAGGGAAAGGACAGATGTGACCCAGTACTTC
clone size: -; J gene: TRBJ1-1; V gene: TRBV2; D gene: -; CDR3 protein: CASRDQGNTEAFF; CDR3 DNA: TGTGCCAGCAGAGATCAGGGGAACACTGAAGCTTTCTTT
clone size: -; J gene: TRBJ2-7; V gene: TRBV5-1; D gene: -; CDR3 protein: CASSFTRKTGYEQYF; CDR3 DNA: TGCGCCAGCAGCTTCACTCGAAAAACGGGTTACGAGCAGTACTTC
clone size: once; J gene: TRBJ1-1; V gene: TRBV27; D gene: -; CDR3 protein: CASSLQTGNTEAFF; CDR3 DNA: TGTGCCAGCAGTTTACAGACCGGGAACACTGAAGCTTTCTTT
clone size: few; J gene: TRBJ1-2; V gene: TRBV28; D gene: -; CDR3 protein: CASQVGSSRGYTF; CDR3 DNA: TGTGCCAGCCAGGTAGGATCTTCGAGGGGCTACACCTTC
clone size: -; J gene: TRBJ2-7; V gene: TRBV5-6; D gene: -; CDR3 protein: CASSFQRHDYYEQYF; CDR3 DNA: TGTGCCAGCAGCTTTCAGCGTCATGATTACTACGAGCAGTACTTC
clone size: -; J gene: TRBJ2-1; V gene: TRBV9; D gene: TRBD2; CDR3 protein: CASSVGAGDYEQFF; CDR3 DNA: TGTGCCAGCAGCGTAGGGGCGGGAGACTATGAGCAGTTCTTC
clone size: -; J gene: TRBJ2-5; V gene: TRBV5-6; D gene: TRBD1; CDR3 protein: CASSSQQGMETQYF; CDR3 DNA: TGTGCCAGCAGCTCCCAACAGGGGATGGAGACCCAGTACTTC
clone size: -; J gene: TRBJ2-2; V gene: TRBV7-2; D gene: -; CDR3 protein: CASSRTRQSNTGELFF; CDR3 DNA: TGTGCCAGCAGCCGAACGAGGCAGTCGAACACCGGGGAGCTGTTTTTT
clone size: -; J gene: TRBJ2-1; V gene: TRBV4-2; D gene: -; CDR3 protein: CASSQDGVAVSYNEQFF; CDR3 DNA: TGTGCCAGCAGCCAAGATGGGGTAGCGGTCTCCTACAATGAGCAGTTCTTC
clone size: -; J gene: TRBJ2-6; V gene: TRBV7-2; D gene: -; CDR3 protein: CASSLRSSGANVLTF; CDR3 DNA: TGTGCCAGCAGCTTAAGGTCCTCTGGGGCCAACGTCCTGACTTTC
clone size: -; J gene: TRBJ1-2; V gene: TRBV6-1; D gene: -; CDR3 protein: CASGTGPLLEGYTF; CDR3 DNA: TGTGCCAGCGGGACGGGCCCCCTACTAGAGGGCTACACCTTC
clone size: once; J gene: TRBJ1-2; V gene: TRBV30; D gene: -; CDR3 protein: CAWTASGSYGYTF; CDR3 DNA: TGTGCCTGGACCGCCTCGGGGTCCTATGGCTACACCTTC
clone size: -; J gene: TRBJ1-3; V gene: TRBV9; D gene: -; CDR3 protein: CAIRRGNTIYF; CDR3 DNA: TGTGCCATCCGACGGGGAAACACCATATATTTT
clone size: once; J gene: TRBJ1-5; V gene: TRBV7-2; D gene: -; CDR3 protein: CASSLARVQPQHF; CDR3 DNA: TGTGCCAGCAGCTTAGCGCGGGTCCAGCCCCAGCATTTT
clone size: -; J gene: TRBJ2-3; V gene: TRBV5-1; D gene: TRBD1; CDR3 protein: CASSLSGTGDADTQYF; CDR3 DNA: TGCGCCAGCAGCTTGTCGGGGACAGGGGATGCAGATACGCAGTATTTT
clone size: -; J gene: TRBJ2-4; V gene: TRBV7-3; D gene: -; CDR3 protein: CASSLSGGKNIQYF; CDR3 DNA: TGTGCCAGCAGCTTATCCGGGGGCAAAAACATTCAGTACTTC
clone size: -; J gene: TRBJ2-7; V gene: TRBV7-9; D gene: -; CDR3 protein: CASSLFLGQKMVEQYF; CDR3 DNA: TGTGCCAGCAGCCTTTTTTTGGGACAAAAAATGGTCGAGCAGTACTTC
clone size: -; J gene: TRBJ2-7; V gene: TRBV11-2; D gene: -; CDR3 protein: CASSLVQGYEQYF; CDR3 DNA: TGTGCCAGCAGCTTGGTACAGGGTTACGAGCAGTACTTC
clone size: -; J gene: TRBJ1-1; V gene: TRBV18; D gene: TRBD1; CDR3 protein: CASSPDRGGTEAFF; CDR3 DNA: TGTGCCAGCTCACCGGACAGGGGCGGCACTGAAGCTTTCTTT